Sequencing of this T cell receptor beta chain was carried out in a study of healthy donors' naive CD4 and CD8 T cells. Study-level findings and limits: Roughly 13% of CD4/CD8 propensity variance appeared explained by V, J and CDR3 charge. Negatively charged CDR3s marked CD8+ lineage; positively charged CDR3s marked CD4+ lineage.

TCR libraries were built from approximately 0.55 ug of total RNA by linear amplification. In TCRdb, the reads were re-called with MiXCR into one record per CDR3 protein. The table shows 200,000 or so distinct CDR3 sequences, with 74% occurring only once. The germline V gene has CDR1 SEHNR and CDR2 FQNEAQ (reference sequence). The CDR3 contains 15 residues. The V gene lost 4 bases and the J gene lost 1 base, with 10 bases spanning the gap. Concerning this clonotype: Antigen: not known.

The sequence came from a pool of human donors in good health; the sample pools cells from several healthy donors. The sequencing sample was made of naive CD4+ and CD8+ T cells sorted from blood, pooled from several donors. The chain is built from TRBV7-9 and TRBJ1-4; D gene uncertain. The CDR3 is CASSYLAGTNEKLFF. The CDR3 DNA follows: TGTGCCAGCAGCTACCTGGCCGGAACTAATGAAAAACTGTTTTTT. The full variable domain, with the rest looked up from reference TRBV7-9 and TRBJ1-4, is DTGVSQNPRHKITKRGQNVTFRCDPISEHNRLYWYRQTLGQGPEFLTYFQNEAQLEKSRLLSDRFSAERPKGSFSTLEIQRTEQGDSAMYLCASSYLAGTNEKLFFGSGTQLSVL.